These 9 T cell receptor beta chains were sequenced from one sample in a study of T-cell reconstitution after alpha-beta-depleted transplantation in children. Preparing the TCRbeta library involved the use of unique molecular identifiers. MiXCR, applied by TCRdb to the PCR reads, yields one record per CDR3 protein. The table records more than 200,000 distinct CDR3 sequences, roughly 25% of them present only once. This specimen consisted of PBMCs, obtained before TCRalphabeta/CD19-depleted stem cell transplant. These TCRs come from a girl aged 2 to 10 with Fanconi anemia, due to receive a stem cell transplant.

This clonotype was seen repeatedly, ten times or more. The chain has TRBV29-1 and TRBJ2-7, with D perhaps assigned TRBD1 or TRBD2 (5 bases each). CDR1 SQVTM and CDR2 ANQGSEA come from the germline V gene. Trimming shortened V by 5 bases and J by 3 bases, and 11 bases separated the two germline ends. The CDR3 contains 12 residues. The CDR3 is CSVWSGRYEQYF. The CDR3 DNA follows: TGCAGCGTTTGGTCGGGGCGCTACGAGCAGTACTTC.

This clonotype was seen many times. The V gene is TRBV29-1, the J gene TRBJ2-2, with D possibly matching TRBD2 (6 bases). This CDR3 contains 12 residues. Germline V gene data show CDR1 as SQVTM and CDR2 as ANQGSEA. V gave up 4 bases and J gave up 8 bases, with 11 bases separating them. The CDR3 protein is CSVGRSGGELFF. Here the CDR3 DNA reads TGCAGCGTTGGGCGAAGCGGGGGGGAGCTGTTTTTT.

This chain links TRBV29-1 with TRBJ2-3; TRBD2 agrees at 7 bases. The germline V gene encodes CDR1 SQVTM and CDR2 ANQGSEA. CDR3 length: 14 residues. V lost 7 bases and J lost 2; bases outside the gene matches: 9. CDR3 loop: CSAPSSGNTDTQYF. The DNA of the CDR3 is TGCAGCGCACCGTCTAGCGGCAACACAGATACGCAGTATTTT.

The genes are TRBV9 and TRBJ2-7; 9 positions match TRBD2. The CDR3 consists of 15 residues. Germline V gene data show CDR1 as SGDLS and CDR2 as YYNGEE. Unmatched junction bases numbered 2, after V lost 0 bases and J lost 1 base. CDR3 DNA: TGTGCCAGCAGCGTAGGACTAGCGGATTCCTACGAGCAGTACTTC. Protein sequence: CASSVGLADSYEQYF.

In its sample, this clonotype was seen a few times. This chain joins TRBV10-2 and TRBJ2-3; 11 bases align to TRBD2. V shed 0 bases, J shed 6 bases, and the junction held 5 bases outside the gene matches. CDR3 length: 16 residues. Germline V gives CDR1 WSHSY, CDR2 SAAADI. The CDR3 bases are TGCGCCAGCAGTGAGTCCCCCTCTAGCGGGAGGGATACGCAGTATTTT. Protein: CASSESPSSGRDTQYF.

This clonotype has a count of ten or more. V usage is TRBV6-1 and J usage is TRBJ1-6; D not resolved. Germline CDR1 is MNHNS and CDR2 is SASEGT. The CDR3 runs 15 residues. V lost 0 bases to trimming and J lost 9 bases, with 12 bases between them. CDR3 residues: CASSEAWGEGSPLHF. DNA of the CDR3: TGTGCCAGCAGTGAAGCTTGGGGTGAGGGTTCACCCCTCCACTTT.

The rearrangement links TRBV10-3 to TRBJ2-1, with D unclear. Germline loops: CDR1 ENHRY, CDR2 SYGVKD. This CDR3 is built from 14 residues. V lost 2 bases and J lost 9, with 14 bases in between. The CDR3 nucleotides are TGTGCCATCAGTGAGGATCTACGGACGTTTGAGCAGTTCTTC. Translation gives CAISEDLRTFEQFF.

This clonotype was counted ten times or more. For the CDR3, the DNA is TGTGCCAGCAGTTTCTTTGGAATCTACGAGCAGTACTTC. Translating gives CASSFFGIYEQYF. The chain has TRBV28 and TRBJ2-7; no reliable D call. The CDR3 is 13 amino acids. Per the germline V gene, CDR1 is MDHEN and CDR2 is SYDVKM. The V gene lost 3 bases and the J gene lost 3 bases, with 9 bases spanning the gap.

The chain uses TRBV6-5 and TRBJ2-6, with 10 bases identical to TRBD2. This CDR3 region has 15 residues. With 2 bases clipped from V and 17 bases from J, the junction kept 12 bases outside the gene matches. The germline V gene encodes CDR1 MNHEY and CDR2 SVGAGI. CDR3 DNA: TGTGCCAGCAGTTACCAAGCGGGAGGGCCGACTTGGGTGACTTTC. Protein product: CASSYQAGGPTWVTF.